This TCR beta chain comes out of a study of OX40 agonist ivuxolimab in advanced cancers. Study context: Patients were given ivuxolimab, an antibody that agonizes OX40 (CD134). At roughly 80% male, the cohort had a mean age of approximately 60 years, ranging from 23 to 79. Study-wide points: Researchers report that CD8+ T cells had, on average, more expanded clones than CD4+.

Note on this clone: Its matching antigen is unknown.

The CDR3 has 15 residues. The ends were cut back, 4 bases at V and 4 bases at J, with 15 bases in the middle. Germline V gene sequence: CDR1 SGDLS, CDR2 YYNGEE. Measured with immunoSEQ multiplex PCR; TCRdb has only the in-frame clones, and not every one. The sample gives fewer than 50,000 clones, around 83% of which show up once; 7.5% to 10% is in the top ten. This receptor was taken from an adult with an advanced solid tumor such as melanoma, head and neck, liver or kidney cancer. Material: CD4+ or CD8+ T cells sorted from blood, obtained in a trial of the OX40 agonist ivuxolimab. The chain uses TRBV9 and TRBJ1-3; no definite D call. The CDR3, as DNA: TGTGCCAGCAGCCCCCTGGGGAGGACCGGAAACACCATATATTTT. Protein sequence: CASSPLGRTGNTIYF.